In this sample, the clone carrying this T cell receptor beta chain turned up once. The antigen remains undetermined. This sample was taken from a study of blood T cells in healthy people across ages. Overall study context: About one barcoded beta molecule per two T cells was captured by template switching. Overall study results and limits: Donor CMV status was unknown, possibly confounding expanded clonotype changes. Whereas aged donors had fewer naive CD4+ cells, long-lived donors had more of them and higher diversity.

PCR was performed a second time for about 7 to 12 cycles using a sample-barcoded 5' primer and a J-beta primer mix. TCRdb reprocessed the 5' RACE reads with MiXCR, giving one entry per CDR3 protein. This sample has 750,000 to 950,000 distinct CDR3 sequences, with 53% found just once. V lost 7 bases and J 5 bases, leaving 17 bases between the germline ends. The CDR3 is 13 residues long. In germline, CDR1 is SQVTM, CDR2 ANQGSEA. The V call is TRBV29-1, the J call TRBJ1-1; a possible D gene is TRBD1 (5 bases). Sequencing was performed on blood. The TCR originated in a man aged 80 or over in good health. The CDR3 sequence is CSAHRWGRTEAFF. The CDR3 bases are TGCAGCGCCCATAGGTGGGGGAGGACTGAAGCTTTCTTT.